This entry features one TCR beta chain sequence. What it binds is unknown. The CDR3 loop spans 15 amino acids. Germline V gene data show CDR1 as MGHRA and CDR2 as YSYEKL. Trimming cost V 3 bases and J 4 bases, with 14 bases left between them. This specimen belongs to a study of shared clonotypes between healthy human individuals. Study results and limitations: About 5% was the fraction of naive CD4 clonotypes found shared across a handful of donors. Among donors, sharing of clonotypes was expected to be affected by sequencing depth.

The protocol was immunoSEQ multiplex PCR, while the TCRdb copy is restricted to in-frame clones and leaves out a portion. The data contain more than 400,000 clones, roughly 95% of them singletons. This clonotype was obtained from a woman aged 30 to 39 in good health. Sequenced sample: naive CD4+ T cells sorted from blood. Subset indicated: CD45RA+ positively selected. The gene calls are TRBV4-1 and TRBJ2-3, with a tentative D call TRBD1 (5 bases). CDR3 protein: CASSHSQATADTQYF. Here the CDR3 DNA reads TGCGCCAGCAGCCACTCACAGGCGACAGCAGATACGCAGTATTTT.